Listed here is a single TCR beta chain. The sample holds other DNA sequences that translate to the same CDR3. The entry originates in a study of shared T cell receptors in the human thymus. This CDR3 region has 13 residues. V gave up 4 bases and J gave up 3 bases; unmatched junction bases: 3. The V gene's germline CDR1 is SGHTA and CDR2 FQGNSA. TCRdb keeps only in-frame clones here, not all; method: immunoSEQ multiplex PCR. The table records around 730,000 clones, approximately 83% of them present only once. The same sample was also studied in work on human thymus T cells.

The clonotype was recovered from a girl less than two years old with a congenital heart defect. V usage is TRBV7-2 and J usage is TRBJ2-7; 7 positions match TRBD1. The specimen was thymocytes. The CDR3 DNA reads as TGTGCCAGCAGCTCCGACAGGGTCTACGAGCAGTACTTC. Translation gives CASSSDRVYEQYF.